This T cell receptor (beta chain) is drawn from a study of T cell repertoires in cytomegalovirus infection. This CDR3 is 16 amino acids long. Germline V gene lookup returns CDR1 MNHEY and CDR2 SVGAGI. V trimming: 0 bases; J trimming: 12 bases; junction bases outside the gene matches: 8. This clonotype was counted only a few times. TCRdb re-called the reads with MiXCR, one entry per CDR3 protein. Here the sample spans more than 650,000 distinct CDR3 sequences, 35% to 45% being singletons. Material: PBMCs. The source of this sequence is a human donor in good health (CMV status not recorded). Some clones in this sample may be carry-over from other donors' samples. The rearrangement uses TRBV6-5 and TRBJ2-1; 13 bases are a match to TRBD2. Here the CDR3 reads CASSYSWTSGSIWQFF. The CDR3 DNA follows: TGTGCCAGCAGTTACTCGTGGACTAGCGGGAGTATCTGGCAGTTCTTC.